The rows below give T cell receptor beta chains drawn from one sample of a study of OX40 agonist ivuxolimab in advanced cancers. Clones were sequenced by immunoSEQ multiplex PCR, and TCRdb holds only the in-frame ones, with some missing. This table has some 19,000 clones, approximately 71% appearing once. The input for sequencing was CD4+ or CD8+ T cells sorted from blood, taken in a trial of the OX40 agonist ivuxolimab. All receptors come from an adult with an advanced solid tumor such as melanoma, head and neck, liver or kidney cancer. The CDR3 runs from the conserved cysteine through the conserved F or W. The D gene is left open where the match is weak. Clone size is not always given. Where it is, it says once, few, many or a class for expanded clones.

TRBJ1-2 | - | TRBV6-5 | - | TGTGCCAGCAGTTACCAGGGGCCCTATGGCTACACCTTC | CASSYQGPYGYTF
TRBJ1-3 | - | TRBV28 | medium-sized | TGTGCCAGCAGCCCGAATCTTTCTGGAAACACCATATATTTT | CASSPNLSGNTIYF
TRBJ1-2 | - | TRBV4-2 | - | TGTGCCAGCAGCTTGGAGGATGGCTATGGCTACACCTTC | CASSLEDGYGYTF
TRBJ2-2 | - | TRBV28 | - | TGTGCCAGCAGTTTCGGGTACGGGGAGCTGTTTTTT | CASSFGYGELFF
TRBJ1-1 | TRBD1 | TRBV28 | large | TGTGCCAGCAGTTTCCTCCCGGGACAGGGGGCGCAGACTGAAGCTTTCTTT | CASSFLPGQGAQTEAFF
TRBJ2-5 | TRBD1 | TRBV4-3 | - | TGCGCCAGCCGCTCCGCATCCGGGACAGGGGAGCAGTACTTC | CASRSASGTGEQYF
TRBJ1-5 | - | TRBV28 | - | TGTGCCAGCAGTTTATGGGCCGGATCCTCAGGACAGCCCCAGCATTTT | CASSLWAGSSGQPQHF
TRBJ1-5 | - | TRBV4-1 | - | TGCGCCAGCAGCCAAGATCATGGCATACGGAATCAGCCCCAGCATTTT | CASSQDHGIRNQPQHF
TRBJ1-1 | - | TRBV19 | - | TGTGCCAGTAGTCCCCGGGATCGTGGGGGCAACACTGAAGCTTTCTTT | CASSPRDRGGNTEAFF
TRBJ2-1 | - | TRBV5-1 | few | TGCGCCAGCAGCTTGGGGACCTTCAATGAGCAGTTCTTC | CASSLGTFNEQFF
TRBJ2-7 | - | TRBV7-9 | once | TGTGCCAGCAAACCCGGGGGATCCTACGAGCAGTACTTC | CASKPGGSYEQYF
TRBJ1-5 | - | TRBV5-6 | - | TGTGCCAGCAGCTTTGGTTCGGGTCAGCCCCAGCATTTT | CASSFGSGQPQHF
TRBJ1-2 | TRBD1 | TRBV7-9 | - | TGTGCCAGCAGCCAGGGGACAGGGTATAACTATGGCTACACCTTC | CASSQGTGYNYGYTF
TRBJ2-2 | TRBD1 | TRBV5-4 | - | TGTGCCAGCAGCACTCGGGACAGTTTTAACACCGGGGAGCTGTTTTTT | CASSTRDSFNTGELFF
TRBJ1-2 | TRBD1 | TRBV5-6 | few | TGTGCCAGCAGCACCAGGGGGGAAGGGTACTATGGCTACACCTTC | CASSTRGEGYYGYTF
TRBJ2-7 | - | TRBV7-8 | few | TGTGCCAGCAGCTTGGGAGGTCCCGTCTACGAGCAGTACTTC | CASSLGGPVYEQYF
TRBJ2-7 | - | TRBV2 | - | TGTGCCAGCAGTGAATTGGAGGGTTTAAATTCCTACGAGCAGTACTTC | CASSELEGLNSYEQYF
TRBJ2-1 | - | TRBV28 | once | TGTGCCAGCAGTTTAAGGCTAGGCAATGAGCAGTTCTTC | CASSLRLGNEQFF
TRBJ1-1 | - | TRBV15 | - | TGTGCCACCAGAGGGATCATGAACACTGAAGCTTTCTTT | CATRGIMNTEAFF
TRBJ1-1 | TRBD1 | TRBV5-4 | - | TGTGCCAGCAGCTTTGGGACAGGGGGATTTGGCACTGAAGCTTTCTTT | CASSFGTGGFGTEAFF
TRBJ1-6 | - | TRBV27 | - | TGTGCCAGCAGTTTGATGGGGGATAATTCACCCCTCCACTTT | CASSLMGDNSPLHF
TRBJ1-2 | TRBD1 | TRBV7-9 | - | TGTGCCAGCAGCTTAAAGGACAGGGGAATAGATGGCTACACCTTC | CASSLKDRGIDGYTF
TRBJ1-6 | - | TRBV9 | - | TGTGCCAGCAGCGTAGAGGACAGCCATAATTCACCCCTCCACTTT | CASSVEDSHNSPLHF
TRBJ2-3 | - | TRBV28 | - | TGTGCCAGCAGTTTACTATCAGATACGCAGTATTTT | CASSLLSDTQYF
TRBJ2-4 | TRBD1 | TRBV19 | - | TGTGCCAGTAGTCTCTCGACAGGGGCCGTGATAATGACCAAAAACATTCAGTACTTC | CASSLSTGAVIMTKNIQYF
TRBJ2-1 | TRBD1 | TRBV9 | few | TGTGCCAGCAGCGTAGGGACAGGGAGCAATGAGCAGTTCTTC | CASSVGTGSNEQFF
TRBJ2-2 | - | TRBV28 | - | TGTGCCAGCAGTTTACCGGGGCCAGGGTGGACCGGGGAGCTGTTTTTT | CASSLPGPGWTGELFF
TRBJ2-5 | TRBD2 | TRBV19 | once | TGTGCCAGTAGTATGGGGCTAGCGGGAATAGTTCAAGAGACCCAGTACTTC | CASSMGLAGIVQETQYF
TRBJ2-6 | TRBD2 | TRBV7-9 | - | TGTGCCAGCAGCTTAAATCCGGGGGGTCCCAGTGGGGCCAACGTCCTGACTTTC | CASSLNPGGPSGANVLTF
TRBJ2-5 | TRBD1 | TRBV29-1 | once | TGCAGCGTTGAACGATGGACAGGCGACTTTCCAGAGACCCAGTACTTC | CSVERWTGDFPETQYF
TRBJ2-3 | TRBD2 | TRBV7-6 | - | TGTGCCAGCAGCTTATACGGGGGGGTAAGCACAGATACGCAGTATTTT | CASSLYGGVSTDTQYF
TRBJ1-4 | - | TRBV27 | many | TGTGCCAGCAGTTTATCCATCGGTGCAACTAATGAAAAACTGTTTTTT | CASSLSIGATNEKLFF
TRBJ1-2 | - | TRBV5-4 | - | TGTGCCAGCAGCTTGAACTACGTTCCCGGCTACACCTTC | CASSLNYVPGYTF
TRBJ2-1 | - | TRBV13 | - | TGTGCCAGCAGCTCACAAAGAAATGAGCAGTTCTTC | CASSSQRNEQFF
TRBJ2-7 | - | TRBV5-6 | - | TGTGCCAGCAGCTTGAATGGGCGGTTTAGCTCCTACGAGCAGTACTTC | CASSLNGRFSSYEQYF
TRBJ2-3 | - | TRBV19 | - | TGTGCCAGTAGTACGGCCCGGGGAGATACGCAGTATTTT | CASSTARGDTQYF
TRBJ1-1 | - | TRBV14 | - | TGTGCCAGCAGCCAATGGAAGAGTGCTGAAGGAGCTTTCTTT | CASSQWKSAEGAFF
TRBJ1-6 | - | TRBV7-8 | - | TGTGCCAGCAGCTTCACGGGACGGTTAAATTCACCCCTCCACTTT | CASSFTGRLNSPLHF
TRBJ2-2 | TRBD2 | TRBV7-8 | - | TGTGCCAGCAGCCCCCACACCGGGACTAGCGGGATGAACACCGGGGAGCTGTTTTTT | CASSPHTGTSGMNTGELFF
TRBJ2-1 | - | TRBV6-5 | - | TGTGCCAGCAGTTACCGGGCCGGCCGGGGCGGGTATGAGCAGTTCTTC | CASSYRAGRGGYEQFF
TRBJ2-1 | TRBD2 | TRBV19 | - | TGTGCCAGTAGTATAGTCGGACTAGCGAATGAGCAGTTCTTC | CASSIVGLANEQFF
TRBJ2-7 | TRBD2 | TRBV19 | - | TGTGCCAGTAGTATAGTAGCGGGCGCAAGTCTCTCCGAGCAGTACTTC | CASSIVAGASLSEQYF
TRBJ2-7 | TRBD1 | TRBV7-8 | - | TGTGCCAGCAGCTCCCCGGGTGACAGGGGCTACGAGCAGTACTTC | CASSSPGDRGYEQYF